This passage covers 21 T cell receptor beta chains from one sample sequenced in a study of blood T cell repertoires in COVID-19 (dated by TCRdb to the early 2020s). Library method: the immunoSEQ multiplex PCR assay. TCRdb took this table from immuneACCESS and kept in-frame rearrangements with V and J called. Such tables lack part of the clones; where checked against another copy, unresolved V genes explain under half of the gap, and the rest is unexplained. Across this sample there are 350,000 to 450,000 clones, with roughly nine tenths seen only once. The top ten hold just over 0.85% of the sample. The sequencing sample was made of PBMCs or T cells enriched from blood (not recorded which). These receptors all come from a woman in her thirties or forties who had been exposed to COVID-19.

This clone was recorded at least ten times. The V call is TRBV7-9, the J call TRBJ2-5; no reliable D call. Germline V gives CDR1 SEHNR, CDR2 FQNEAQ (reference sequence). V lost 3 bases, J lost 2 bases, and 4 bases lay in between. The CDR3 runs 12 residues. CDR3 loop: CASSFSQETQYF. CDR3 DNA: TGTGCCAGCAGCTTCTCTCAAGAGACCCAGTACTTC.

The table lists this clone with a count of one. The chain joins TRBV5-1 to TRBJ2-3; no clear D. This CDR3 region has 14 residues. Germline values: CDR1 SGHRS, CDR2 YFSETQ. The V gene lost 4 bases and the J gene lost 4 bases, with 13 bases spanning the gap. The CDR3 here is CASSHEQRSDTQYF. CDR3 in DNA: TGCGCCAGCAGCCACGAACAGAGATCAGATACGCAGTATTTT.

This chain links TRBV4-3 with TRBJ1-2; 7 bases map to TRBD1. Germline V lookup: CDR1 LGHNA, CDR2 YSLEER. The CDR3 has 15 amino acids. V was pared by 4 bases and J by 2 bases, with 7 bases of the junction left unmatched. The CDR3 loop is CASSRSTGQNYGYTF. CDR3 DNA: TGCGCCAGCAGCCGATCGACAGGGCAAAACTATGGCTACACCTTC.

This sequence joins TRBV18 and TRBJ2-7, with D possibly matching TRBD1 (7 bases). Trimming took 5 bases from V and 3 from J, leaving 14 bases between them. The length of the CDR3 is 14 residues. Germline assignment: CDR1 KGHSH and CDR2 LQKENI. CDR3 nucleotide sequence: TGTGCCAGCTCAATCGGAGGGGGCCTCTACGAGCAGTACTTC. As protein: CASSIGGGLYEQYF.

The chain joins TRBV19 to TRBJ1-2; possible D gene TRBD1, 5 bases. The V gene's germline CDR1 is LNHDA and CDR2 SQIVND (reference sequence). CDR3 length: 16 amino acids. Trimming cost V 3 bases and J 5 bases, with 19 bases left between them. Written as DNA, the CDR3 is TGTGCCAGTAGTATGCACGGACAAGGAGAAGGGTATGGCTACACCTTC. Translating gives CASSMHGQGEGYGYTF.

This clone was seen a single time. The chain recombines TRBV27 with TRBJ1-5; 10 nucleotides match TRBD1. The ends lost 5 bases at V and 1 base at J; junction bases unmatched: 5. Looked up from germline, CDR1 is MNHEY and CDR2 is SMNVEV (reference sequence). The CDR3 length is 16 residues. In nucleotides, the CDR3 is TGTGCCAGCAGTCCCCAGGACAGGGGGAGCAATCAGCCCCAGCATTTT. It translates to CASSPQDRGSNQPQHF.

This clone was counted a single time. The rearrangement uses TRBV27 and TRBJ2-3; D perhaps matches TRBD1 (6 bases). CDR1 MNHEY and CDR2 SMNVEV come from the germline V gene (reference sequence). CDR3 size: 15 residues. The V and J ends lost 4 bases and 3 bases respectively, with 14 bases between them. CDR3 DNA: TGTGCCAGCAGTTATCGTCAGGGGCGGACAGATACGCAGTATTTT. Translating it yields CASSYRQGRTDTQYF.

The rearrangement links TRBV5-4 to TRBJ1-4; TRBD1 aligns across 10 bases. Germline loops: CDR1 SGHNT, CDR2 YYREEE (reference sequence). V lost 4 bases to trimming and J lost 5 bases; unmatched junction nucleotides: 11. This CDR3 is built from 17 residues. The CDR3 here is CASSPLPPGQGNEKLFF. In DNA form, the CDR3 reads TGTGCCAGCAGCCCACTACCACCGGGACAGGGGAATGAAAAACTGTTTTTT.

This clone was observed once. J is TRBJ2-7 and V is TRBV6-2 or TRBV6-3; TRBD2 aligns across 7 bases. Germline CDR1 MNHEY, CDR2 SVGEGT. The ends lost 5 bases at V and 0 bases at J; junction bases unmatched: 7. The CDR3 is 15 residues long. The CDR3 DNA sequence: TGTGCCAGCAGTACAGGACTAGGTTCCTCCTACGAGCAGTACTTC. It is translated as CASSTGLGSSYEQYF.

The count of this clone is one. The V and J genes are TRBV2 and TRBJ1-2; 8 bases align to TRBD1. The CDR3 is made up of 13 amino acids. The germline gives CDR1 SNHLY, CDR2 FYNNEI. V was pared by 5 bases and J by 8 bases, with 7 bases of the junction left unmatched. This CDR3 reads CASSSQGASGYTF. In DNA form, the CDR3 reads TGTGCCAGCAGTTCGCAGGGGGCGTCCGGCTACACCTTC.

The V gene is TRBV7-8, the J gene TRBJ1-5, with 7 bases that match TRBD1. The germline V gene encodes CDR1 SGHVS and CDR2 FQNEAQ. The CDR3 totals 16 residues. The V segment lost 5 bases and the J segment 3 bases; nucleotides outside the gene matches: 10. The CDR3: CASSTRDSRFNQPQHF. DNA of the CDR3: TGTGCCAGCAGCACTCGGGACAGCCGATTCAATCAGCCCCAGCATTTT.

This chain links TRBV9 with TRBJ1-1; perhaps TRBD1 as D (5 bases). Trimming took off 0 bases at V and 1 base at J, with 10 bases between the two ends. This CDR3 is built from 15 residues. Germline loops: CDR1 SGDLS, CDR2 YYNGEE. CDR3: CASSVVAQGNTEAFF. CDR3 bases: TGTGCCAGCAGCGTAGTTGCCCAGGGGAACACTGAAGCTTTCTTT.

In DNA form, the CDR3 reads TGTGCCACCAGTGGGAGCGGGAGGGAGTCCGGCGAGCAGTACTTC. This codes for CATSGSGRESGEQYF. The chain has TRBV24-1 and TRBJ2-7, with 10 bases identical to TRBD2. CDR3 size: 15 residues. The germline gives CDR1 KGHDR, CDR2 SFDVKD. The V and J ends lost 5 bases and 6 bases, in that order; junction bases with no gene match: 9.

The V and J genes are TRBV12-3 or TRBV12-4 and TRBJ1-5; D gene unclear. The CDR3 contains 11 residues. The ends were cut back, 6 bases at V and 4 bases at J, with 4 bases in the middle. CDR3 amino acids: CASSVNQPQHF. The CDR3 bases are TGTGCCAGCAGCGTGAATCAGCCCCAGCATTTT.

The gene calls are TRBV14 and TRBJ1-1, with 7 nucleotides matching TRBD1. This CDR3 has 16 residues. V was pared by 10 bases and J by 0 bases, with 14 bases of the junction left unmatched. CDR1 SGHDN and CDR2 FVKESK come from the germline V gene. CDR3 in DNA: TGTGCCACCCGACCCGGACAGGTCACAATGAACACTGAAGCTTTCTTT. Translating gives CATRPGQVTMNTEAFF.

V gene TRBV29-1 combines with J gene TRBJ1-1, with D perhaps TRBD1 (5 bases). CDR3 size: 13 residues. V was trimmed by 7 bases and J by 6 bases, leaving 18 bases between them. Germline assignment: CDR1 SQVTM and CDR2 ANQGSEA. CDR3 in DNA: TGCAGCGCTCACGGGGGAGGTAAGCCTGAAGCTTTCTTT. This codes for CSAHGGGKPEAFF.

This rearrangement joins TRBV13 to TRBJ1-3; D is unresolved. The CDR3 covers 14 residues. Germline-derived CDR1 and CDR2 are PRHDT and FYEKMQ (reference sequence). Between the trimmed V and J ends, which lost 3 bases and 2 bases, there was a span of 8 bases. CDR3 sequence (DNA): TGTGCCAGCAGCTTGAGCCCCGCTGGAAACACCATATATTTT. Translated, it gives CASSLSPAGNTIYF.

This chain uses TRBV19 with TRBJ1-6, with a tentative D call TRBD1 (5 bases). V lost 5 bases and J 6 bases, leaving 14 bases between the germline ends. Germline V CDR1 and CDR2: LNHDA, SQIVND (reference sequence). The CDR3 length is 15 residues. The DNA for the CDR3 is TGTGCCAGTAGTGGAAGGGGCTCGCGTAATTCACCCCTCCACTTT. It yields the protein CASSGRGSRNSPLHF.

The chain employs TRBV19 and TRBJ1-2; TRBD1 matches at 7 bases. There are 12 residues in the CDR3. Germline V CDR1 and CDR2: LNHDA, SQIVND (reference sequence). Trimming cost V 5 bases and J 4 bases; bases outside gene matches: 1. The CDR3, as DNA: TGTGCCAGTAGTCGACAGGGCTATGGCTACACCTTC. It yields the protein CASSRQGYGYTF. Full variable domain (missing parts from reference TRBV19 and TRBJ1-2): DGGITQSPKYLFRKEGQNVTLSCEQNLNHDAMYWYRQDPGQGLRLIYYSQIVNDFQKGDIAEGYSVSREKKESFPLTVTSAQKNPTAFYLCASSRQGYGYTFGSGTRLTVV.

V is TRBV30 and J is TRBJ1-2; the match to TRBD1 covers 8 bases. Germline CDR1 reads GTSNPN; CDR2 reads SVGIG (reference sequence). This CDR3 region has 14 residues. J gave up 8 bases and V 1 base, and 9 bases lay outside the gene matches. The DNA of the CDR3 is TGTGCCTGGAGTGCAACAGGGGGTTTGAGGGGCTACACCTTC. It specifies CAWSATGGLRGYTF.

This CDR3 reads CATSDRGQGPEGHGYTF. As DNA, the CDR3 is TGTGCCACCAGTGATCGGGGACAGGGACCTGAAGGCCATGGCTACACCTTC. This chain joins TRBV24-1 and TRBJ1-2; 9 nucleotides agree with TRBD1. Per the germline V gene, CDR1 is KGHDR and CDR2 is SFDVKD. The CDR3 totals 17 residues. V was pared by 3 bases and J by 6 bases, with 13 bases of the junction left unmatched.